This T cell receptor (beta chain) was found in a study of control samples from healthy donors and cancer patients. The table came from immunoSEQ multiplex PCR; TCRdb's copy has only in-frame clones and leaves some out. The sample carries 70,000 or so clones, just under 90% recorded once. V was clipped by 5 bases and J by 6 bases; unmatched bases: 6. Germline V gene sequence: CDR1 LNHDA, CDR2 SQIVND (reference sequence). The CDR3 contains 14 residues. The sequenced sample consisted of PBMCs. This chain joins TRBV19 and TRBJ2-2; 7 bases fit TRBD1. This receptor was obtained from a man in his sixties with lung cancer. CDR3 in amino acids: CASSSLQGSGELFF. CDR3 sequence (DNA): TGTGCCAGTAGTTCCCTACAGGGGTCCGGGGAGCTGTTTTTT.